This T cell receptor beta chain was retrieved from a study of blood T cell repertoires in COVID-19. Study-level background: PBMCs, B-cell-depleted T cells, or T cells were the source of the cDNA or gDNA that made up the material.

Sequenced by immunoSEQ multiplex PCR; TCRdb stores in-frame clones only, minus some. The sample records about 99,000 clones, about 80% being singletons. The TCR originated in an elderly woman with active or convalescent COVID-19. The sequenced material came from peripheral blood.

This chain's CDR3 is CASRDRINEKLFF. In DNA, the CDR3 is TGTGCCAGCAGGGACAGGATCAATGAAAAACTGTTTTTT. The chain couples TRBV28 to TRBJ1-4; 7 bases match TRBD1. V shed 6 bases, J shed 5 bases, and the junction held 3 bases outside the gene matches. Germline-derived CDR1 and CDR2 are MDHEN and SYDVKM. The CDR3 loop spans 13 amino acids.